One and the same sample provided the 5 T cell receptor beta chains below, sequenced in a study of blood T cell repertoires in COVID-19 (dated by TCRdb to about 2020). The library was obtained by the immunoSEQ multiplex PCR assay. Drawn from immuneACCESS, this table holds only the in-frame rearrangements with V and J called that TCRdb kept. Clones are partly lost; checked studies trace under half to an unresolved V gene and leave the rest unexplained. The sample includes about 60,000 clones, with roughly 80% observed a single time. Approximately 3.5% of the sample is held by the ten biggest clonotypes. What was sequenced was PBMCs or T cells enriched from blood (not recorded which). The receptors stem from a woman in her thirties or forties with acute COVID-19.

This clone was counted between two and nine times. The gene calls are TRBV28 and TRBJ1-1; no definite D call. V shed 6 bases and J shed 5 bases, with 13 bases lying between them. CDR1 MDHEN and CDR2 SYDVKM come from the germline V gene. The CDR3 has 13 amino acids. The CDR3 region is CASRPMGRTEAFF. CDR3 DNA sequence: TGTGCCAGCAGACCCATGGGCAGAACTGAAGCTTTCTTT.

This clone has a single count. CDR3 amino acids: CASSSTGLQGAGQPQHF. The CDR3 DNA reads TGTGCCAGCAGTTCCACCGGGCTTCAGGGGGCAGGTCAGCCCCAGCATTTT. The chain links TRBV27 to TRBJ1-5, with 8 bases fitting TRBD1. The CDR3 length is 17 residues. CDR1 MNHEY and CDR2 SMNVEV come from the germline V gene (reference sequence). The junction had 14 bases not matched to a gene; V was cut back by 4 bases and J by 6 bases.

The rearrangement joins TRBV19 to TRBJ2-2; 10 nucleotides line up with TRBD1. Per germline, CDR1 LNHDA and CDR2 SQIVND (reference sequence). This CDR3 spans 19 amino acids. The V segment lost 6 bases and the J segment 1 base; nucleotides outside the gene matches: 14. Here the CDR3 DNA reads TGTGCCAGTAGACCTCCGGGACAGGGGTTTCTTATGAACACCGGGGAGCTGTTTTTT. Protein product: CASRPPGQGFLMNTGELFF.

V is TRBV5-8 and J is TRBJ1-1; D is possibly TRBD1 (6 bases). The CDR3 has 14 amino acids. Germline CDR1 is SGHTS and CDR2 is YDEGEE. V dropped 6 bases and J dropped 1 base, with 13 bases sitting between them. The CDR3 DNA follows: TGTGCCAGCACCCCTCGACAGGCGAACACTGAAGCTTTCTTT. It specifies CASTPRQANTEAFF.

This clone was found many times. The same CDR3 also results from other DNA sequences found in this sample. The CDR3 here is CASSQGEQPQHF. The CDR3 DNA sequence: TGTGCCAGCAGCCAAGGTGAGCAGCCCCAGCATTTT. The chain is built from TRBV3-1 (or the pseudogene TRBV3-2) and TRBJ1-5, with D unclear. CDR3 length: 12 amino acids. Germline assignment: CDR1 LGHDT and CDR2 YNNKEL (reference sequence). The germline V and J ends were trimmed by 1 base and 7 bases, with 5 bases remaining between them.